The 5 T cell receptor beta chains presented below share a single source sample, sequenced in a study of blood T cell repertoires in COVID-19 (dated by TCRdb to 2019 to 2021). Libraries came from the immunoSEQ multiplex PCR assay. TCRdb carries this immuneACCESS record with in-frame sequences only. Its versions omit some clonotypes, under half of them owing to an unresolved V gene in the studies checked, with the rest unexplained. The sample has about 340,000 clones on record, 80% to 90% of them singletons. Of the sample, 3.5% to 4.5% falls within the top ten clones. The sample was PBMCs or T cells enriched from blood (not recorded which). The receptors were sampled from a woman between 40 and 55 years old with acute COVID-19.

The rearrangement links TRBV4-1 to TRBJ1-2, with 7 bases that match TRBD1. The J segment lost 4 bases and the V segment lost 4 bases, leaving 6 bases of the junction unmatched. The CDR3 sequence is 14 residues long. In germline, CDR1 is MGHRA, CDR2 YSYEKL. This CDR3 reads CASSRPGQPYGYTF. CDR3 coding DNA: TGCGCCAGCAGCCGTCCGGGACAGCCCTATGGCTACACCTTC.

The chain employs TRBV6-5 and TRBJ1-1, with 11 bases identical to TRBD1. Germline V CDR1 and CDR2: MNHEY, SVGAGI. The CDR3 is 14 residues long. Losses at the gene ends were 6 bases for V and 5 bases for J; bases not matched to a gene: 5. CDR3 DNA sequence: TGTGCCAGCAGGCTTGGGACAGGGGGAACTGAAGCTTTCTTT. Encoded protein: CASRLGTGGTEAFF.

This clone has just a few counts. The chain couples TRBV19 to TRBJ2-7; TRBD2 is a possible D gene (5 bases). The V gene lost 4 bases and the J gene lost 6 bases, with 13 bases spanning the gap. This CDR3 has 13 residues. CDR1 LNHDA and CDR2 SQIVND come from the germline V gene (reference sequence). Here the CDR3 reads CASSRTSYFEQYF. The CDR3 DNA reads TGTGCCAGTAGTAGAACTAGTTACTTCGAGCAGTACTTC. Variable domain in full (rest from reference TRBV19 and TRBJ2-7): DGGITQSPKYLFRKEGQNVTLSCEQNLNHDAMYWYRQDPGQGLRLIYYSQIVNDFQKGDIAEGYSVSREKKESFPLTVTSAQKNPTAFYLCASSRTSYFEQYFGPGTRLTVT.

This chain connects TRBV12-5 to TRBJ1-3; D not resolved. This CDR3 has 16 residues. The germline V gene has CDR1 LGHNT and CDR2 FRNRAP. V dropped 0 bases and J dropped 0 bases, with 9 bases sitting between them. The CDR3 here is CASGLVISFSGNTIYF. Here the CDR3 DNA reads TGTGCTAGTGGTTTGGTAATTTCTTTCTCTGGAAACACCATATATTTT.

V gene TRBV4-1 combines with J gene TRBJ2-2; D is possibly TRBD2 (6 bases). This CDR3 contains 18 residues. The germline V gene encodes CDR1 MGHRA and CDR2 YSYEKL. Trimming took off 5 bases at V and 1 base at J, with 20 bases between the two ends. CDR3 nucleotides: TGCGCCAGCAGCGCCGGACTACTCACCGCCAAGAACACCGGGGAGCTGTTTTTT. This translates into CASSAGLLTAKNTGELFF.